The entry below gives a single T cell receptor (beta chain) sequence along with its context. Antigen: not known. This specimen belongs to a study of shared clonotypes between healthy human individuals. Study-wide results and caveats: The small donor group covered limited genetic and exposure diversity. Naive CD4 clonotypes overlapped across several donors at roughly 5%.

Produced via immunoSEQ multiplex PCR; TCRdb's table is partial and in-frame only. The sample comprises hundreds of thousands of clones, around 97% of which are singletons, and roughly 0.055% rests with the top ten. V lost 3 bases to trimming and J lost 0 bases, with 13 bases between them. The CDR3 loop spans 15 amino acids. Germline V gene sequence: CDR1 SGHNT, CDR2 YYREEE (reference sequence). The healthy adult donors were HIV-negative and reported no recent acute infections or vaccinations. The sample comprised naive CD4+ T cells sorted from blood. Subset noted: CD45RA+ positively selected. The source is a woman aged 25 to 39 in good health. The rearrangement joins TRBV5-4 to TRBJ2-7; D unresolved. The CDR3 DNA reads TGTGCCAGCAGCTCGTCCGCGGCTAGCTCCTACGAGCAGTACTTC. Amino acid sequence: CASSSSAASSYEQYF.